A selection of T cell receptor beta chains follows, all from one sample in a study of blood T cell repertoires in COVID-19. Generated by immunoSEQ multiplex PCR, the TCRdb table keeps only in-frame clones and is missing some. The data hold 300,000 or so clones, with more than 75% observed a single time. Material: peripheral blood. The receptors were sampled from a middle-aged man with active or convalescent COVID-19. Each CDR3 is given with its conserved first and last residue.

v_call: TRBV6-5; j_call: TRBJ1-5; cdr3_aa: CASYGWTGNQPQHF
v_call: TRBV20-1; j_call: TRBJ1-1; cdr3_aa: CSARDINEAFF
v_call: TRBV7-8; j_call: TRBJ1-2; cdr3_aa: CASSLTMTGSRYGYTF
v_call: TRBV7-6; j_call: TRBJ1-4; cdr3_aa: CASSRPGHRNNEKLFF
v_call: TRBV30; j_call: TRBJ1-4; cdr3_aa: CAWSWTGEKLFF
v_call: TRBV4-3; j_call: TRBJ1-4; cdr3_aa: CASSQGQRPTNEKLFF
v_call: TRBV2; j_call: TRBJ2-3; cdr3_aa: CASSDQGRTDTQYF
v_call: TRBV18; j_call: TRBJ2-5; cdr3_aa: CASSPGESGAETQYF
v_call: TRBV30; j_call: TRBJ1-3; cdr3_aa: CAWSAGSYGTIYF
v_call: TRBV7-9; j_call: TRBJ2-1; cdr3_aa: CASLPGGGRAYNEQFF
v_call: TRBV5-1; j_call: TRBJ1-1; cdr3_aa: CASSPGVNTEAFF
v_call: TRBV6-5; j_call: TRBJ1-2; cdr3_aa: CASSDRGPSYGYTF
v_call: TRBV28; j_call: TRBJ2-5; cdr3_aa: CASGTGTGIQETQYF
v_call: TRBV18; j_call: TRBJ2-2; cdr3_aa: CASSPRLAGVTGELFF
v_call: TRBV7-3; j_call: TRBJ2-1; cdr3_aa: CASSFMGANEQFF
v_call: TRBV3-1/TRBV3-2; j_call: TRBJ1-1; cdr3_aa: CASSQDAGTEAFF
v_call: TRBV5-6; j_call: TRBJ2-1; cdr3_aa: CASSLRQGRHNEQFF
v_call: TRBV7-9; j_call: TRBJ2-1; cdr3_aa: CASSSAGVEQFF
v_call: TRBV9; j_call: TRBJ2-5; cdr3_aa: CASSLGQARHWETQYF
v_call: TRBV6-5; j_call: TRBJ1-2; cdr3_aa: CASRVFMGHSGYTF
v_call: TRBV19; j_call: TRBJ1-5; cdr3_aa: CASSRQGGQPQHF
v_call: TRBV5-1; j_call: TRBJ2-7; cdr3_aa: CASSSGTGGAYEQYF
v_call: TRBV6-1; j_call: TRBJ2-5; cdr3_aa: CASSEEEGETQYF
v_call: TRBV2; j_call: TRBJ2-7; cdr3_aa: CASSATVSAYDEQYF
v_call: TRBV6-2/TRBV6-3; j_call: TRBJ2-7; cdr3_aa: CASSIRGGEQYF
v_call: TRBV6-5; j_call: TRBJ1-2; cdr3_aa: CASRETGDFYGYTF
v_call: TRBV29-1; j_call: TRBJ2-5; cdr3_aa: CSLPGQGKETQYF
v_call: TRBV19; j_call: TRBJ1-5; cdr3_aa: CASSVTGTGGSQPQHF
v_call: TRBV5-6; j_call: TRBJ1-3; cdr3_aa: CASSLWDSSGNTIYF
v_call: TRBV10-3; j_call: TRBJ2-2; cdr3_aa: CAIRGGGTDGNTGELFF
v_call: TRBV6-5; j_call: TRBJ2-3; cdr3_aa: CASRAARKSTDTQYF
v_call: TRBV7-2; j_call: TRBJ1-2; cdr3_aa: CASSLEYGYRVSYTF
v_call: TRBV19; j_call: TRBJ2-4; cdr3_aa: CASSISRGRNIQYF
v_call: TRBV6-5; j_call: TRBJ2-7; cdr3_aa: CASSANRGYYEQYF
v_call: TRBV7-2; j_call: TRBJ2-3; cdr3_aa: CASSLSGTSGLPTQYF
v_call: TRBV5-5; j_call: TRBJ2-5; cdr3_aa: CASTPNKNREGGTQYF
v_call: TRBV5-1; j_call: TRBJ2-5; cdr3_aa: CACSWGVAGGSQETQYF
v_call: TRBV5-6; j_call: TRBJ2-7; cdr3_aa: CASSLWEGLAVYEQYF
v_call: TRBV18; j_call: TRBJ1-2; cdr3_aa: CASSPAGELYTF
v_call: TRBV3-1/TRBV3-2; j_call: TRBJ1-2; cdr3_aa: CASSPAAQGANYGYTF
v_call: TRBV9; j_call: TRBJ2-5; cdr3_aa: CASSAGGLETQYF